The entry that follows covers one TCR beta chain sequence. Generated by immunoSEQ multiplex PCR, the TCRdb table keeps only in-frame clones and is missing some. The sample includes roughly 700,000 clones, roughly nine tenths of them seen just once. Treatment: around 19 received Ad26.COV2.S at low or high dose, single or two shots; several received placebo; per-sample allocation not given. Day 63 after the first vaccine or placebo injection was the time point for sampling. The source of the sample is a study of Ad26.COV2.S vaccination and SARS-CoV-2 variants. The wider study: The vaccine Ad26.COV2.S was put into the muscle once, or twice with 56 days between.

The CDR3 is 13 amino acids. Trimming left V 6 bases short and J 10 bases short, with 16 bases between. Germline V lookup: CDR1 KGHSH, CDR2 LQKENI. The origin of this receptor is a person aged 18 to 65 who received the Ad26.COV2.S COVID-19 vaccine or a placebo. The genes are TRBV18 and TRBJ1-5; D is perhaps TRBD1 (6 bases). Here the sequenced sample was peripheral blood, taken in a trial of Ad26.COV2.S vaccine versus placebo. The CDR3 loop is CASSSTEGVPQHF. CDR3 in DNA: TGTGCCAGCTCTTCAACCGAGGGGGTTCCCCAGCATTTT.